This TCR beta chain emerged from a study of Graves' ophthalmopathy and Graves' hyperthyroidism. Overall study: Ophthalmopathy absent within 18 months of follow-up marked hyperthyroidism as stable.

Hyperthyroidism was new, under 2 months, in patients aged 18 to 65. General study results and limits: The model's ophthalmopathy progression predictions had approximately 71% sensitivity and less than 85% specificity.

The CDR3 runs 12 residues. The V gene's germline CDR1 is SQVTM and CDR2 ANQGSEA. V was clipped by 8 bases and J by 2 bases, with 10 bases between them. The authors amplified TCR beta CDR3 regions, and they did so from RNA transcripts for repertoire sequencing. Second-round multiplex PCR followed a first-round RT-PCR using HTBI primers. A single record per CDR3 protein comes from TCRdb applying MiXCR to the multiplex PCR reads. This repertoire shows approximately 1.2 million distinct CDR3 sequences, roughly two fifths found once; its top ten account for roughly 11%. A note on this clonotype: Antigen unknown.

Sequenced material: peripheral blood or thyroid tissue (not recorded which). The clonotype originates from an adult man with Graves' hyperthyroidism. This sequence joins TRBV29-1 and TRBJ1-5, with unresolved D. The chain's CDR3 is CSLFLGNQPQHF. The CDR3 DNA is TGCAGCCTTTTTCTGGGCAATCAGCCCCAGCATTTT.